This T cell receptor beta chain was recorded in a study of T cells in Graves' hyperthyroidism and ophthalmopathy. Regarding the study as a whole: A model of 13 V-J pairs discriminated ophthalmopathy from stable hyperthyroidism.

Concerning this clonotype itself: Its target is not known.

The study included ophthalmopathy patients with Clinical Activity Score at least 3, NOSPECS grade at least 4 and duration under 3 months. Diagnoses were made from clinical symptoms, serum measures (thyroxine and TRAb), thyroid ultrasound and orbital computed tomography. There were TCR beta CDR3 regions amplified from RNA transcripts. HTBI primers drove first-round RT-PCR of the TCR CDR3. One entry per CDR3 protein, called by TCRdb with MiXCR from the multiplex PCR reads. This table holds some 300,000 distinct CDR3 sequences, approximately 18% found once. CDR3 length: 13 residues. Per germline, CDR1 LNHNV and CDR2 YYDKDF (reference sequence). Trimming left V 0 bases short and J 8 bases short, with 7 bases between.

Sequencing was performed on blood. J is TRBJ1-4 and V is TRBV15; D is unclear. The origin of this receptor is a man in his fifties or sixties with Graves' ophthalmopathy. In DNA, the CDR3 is TGTGCCACCAGCAGAGACCTAAGGGAAAAACTGTTTTTT. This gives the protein CATSRDLREKLFF.